The source of this T cell receptor (beta chain) is a study of blood T cells in healthy people across ages (dated by TCRdb to the mid-2010s). Background on the whole study: Template switching captured roughly one uniquely barcoded TCR beta cDNA molecule per two T cells in model experiments. To avoid experimental bias, donors of different ages were randomly spread across the sequencing lanes. Two additional independent replicas of 1 million unique cDNA reads from the same blood draw were analyzed for two donors (one aged 18 to 30 and one aged 80 or older). The donors were divided into four age groups: young (average about 15 years), middle-aged (approximately 39), aged (roughly 60) and long-lived (about 80). To track age-related changes in TCR beta repertoire diversity, the study relied on deep sequencing normalized with unique cDNA molecular identifiers.

Donors were roughly 40 systemically healthy Caucasian individuals from Russia aged about 6 to 100 years. Each donor gave 9.5 to 10 milliliters of peripheral blood, drawn into EDTA-treated Vacutainer tubes. PBMCs were isolated by Ficoll-Paque density-gradient centrifugation, with at least 6 million obtained per sample. Trizol reagent was used to extract total RNA from the PBMCs, yielding at least 6 micrograms per sample. For every donor, flow cytometry on a PBMC aliquot measured the percentage of naive CD45RAhigh/CD27high T cells. Trimming at the junction amounts to 4 bases on V and 5 bases on J, and the germline ends lie 10 bases apart. The CDR3, from cysteine to phenylalanine, totals 13 residues. The CDR3 DNA has 39 bases and is translated from base 1. As encoded in the germline V gene, CDR1 is KGHDR while CDR2 is SFDVKD. To note about this clonotype: The clone's antigen remains unknown. The sample holds no much larger clone one base away, and base qualities are not on file.

Beyond this particular receptor, the publication reports: Bulk unsorted PBMC profiling prevented conclusive comparison of naive and antigen-experienced compartments. The long-lived group showed more naive CD4+ T cells, fewer expanded clones and increased TCR diversity than the aged group, suggesting age selection. Observed TCR beta diversity per million T cells fell roughly linearly with age, and a significant reduction was already apparent by age around 39. Observed TCR beta diversity correlated strongly with the percentage of naive T cells measured by flow cytometry. Because donor CMV infection status was unknown, age-related changes in expanded clonotypes were potentially confounded. Total diversity estimates from one million sequenced T cells were considered lower bounds and underestimates.

To prepare the library, 5' RACE was applied. Sequencing took place on an Illumina HiSeq 2500. The second PCR ran for about 6 to 12 cycles and used a J-beta primer mix along with a sample-barcoded 5' primer. Each TCR beta cDNA molecule received a unique molecular identifier from a template-switch 5' adaptor carrying 12 random nucleotides. Each sample yielded at least 2.5 million CDR3-containing paired-end reads. The Mint cDNA synthesis kit, primed by a TRBC-specific oligonucleotide, was used to synthesize first-strand cDNA from all RNA. All cDNA was treated with uracil-DNA glycosylase and then went through a first 18-cycle PCR with the universal primers M1SS and BC2_uni_R. The paper's data handling went like this. Each sample was normalized by randomly selecting 1 million high-quality reads, each carrying a distinct molecular identifier. Instead of being binned into consensus sequences, reads that shared molecular identifiers were thrown out. MiTCR, set to a Q25 quality threshold and the strictest error-elimination algorithm, was used for CDR3 identification, clonotype clustering and error correction. Lower-bound total TCR beta diversity was estimated with a nonparametric unseen species model using Euler transformation. The public reads were reanalyzed by TCRdb: fastp trimming at Q25, MiXCR alignment, in-frame beta chains only. Each CDR3 protein appears once, grouped with its most common genes and DNA. The V and J calls reflect TCRdb's pipeline rather than the authors' work. In all, the sample holds roughly 650,000 distinct CDR3 sequences, and approximately 30% of those were seen once. 15% to 19% of the sample goes to the ten largest clones.

Sequencing was performed on blood. The receptor was derived from a woman older than 75 in good health. Donor details come from another sample of the same person, matched by shared clones. The chain was built from TRBV24-1 and TRBJ1-2, with TRBD1 tentatively as D gene (5 bases match). The CDR3 protein: CATSEGLGYGYTF. The nucleotide sequence reads TGTGCCACCAGTGAGGGGCTCGGGTATGGCTACACCTTC.